This T cell receptor beta chain was recovered during a study of CD8+ T cells in alopecia areata. Study at large: Spontaneously alopecic C3H/HeJ graft donors, about 6-12 months old, gave skin to roughly 6-10-week-old female C3H/HeJ mice.

About this clone: No antigen is known for it. Gene labels here are mouse ones. Sequencing ends 4 residues short of the CDR3 end; the germline J gene provides the rest.

Looked up from germline, CDR1 is FNHDT and CDR2 is SITEND (reference sequence). After removal of 5 bases from V and 2 bases from J, the junction contained 5 bases not matched to a gene. This CDR3 region has 15 residues. RNA was isolated and reverse transcribed to cDNA, the sequencing template. Data came from immunoSEQ multiplex PCR; TCRdb stores just in-frame clones and leaves some out. The sample is made up of 290,000 or so clones, none counted only once. Separation of pooled cutaneous lymph node cells was by sorting with CD4, CD8alpha, NKG2D, NKG2ACE and other markers. Study-wide points: Especially in alopecia totalis/universalis, lesional scalp showed greater clonality than normal scalp did.

This clonotype was sampled from a C3H/HeJ mouse with alopecia areata. The MHC haplotype of this mouse line is H2-k. The rearrangement uses TRBV19 and TRBJ2-7; the match to TRBD2 covers 12 bases. Input material: CD4+ T cells sorted from a lymph node. Incomplete CDR3 DNA: TGTGCCAGCAGCCCGACTGGGGGGGCAACCTAT. Translated: CASSPTGGATY. The complete CDR3 protein is CASSPTGGATYEQYF.